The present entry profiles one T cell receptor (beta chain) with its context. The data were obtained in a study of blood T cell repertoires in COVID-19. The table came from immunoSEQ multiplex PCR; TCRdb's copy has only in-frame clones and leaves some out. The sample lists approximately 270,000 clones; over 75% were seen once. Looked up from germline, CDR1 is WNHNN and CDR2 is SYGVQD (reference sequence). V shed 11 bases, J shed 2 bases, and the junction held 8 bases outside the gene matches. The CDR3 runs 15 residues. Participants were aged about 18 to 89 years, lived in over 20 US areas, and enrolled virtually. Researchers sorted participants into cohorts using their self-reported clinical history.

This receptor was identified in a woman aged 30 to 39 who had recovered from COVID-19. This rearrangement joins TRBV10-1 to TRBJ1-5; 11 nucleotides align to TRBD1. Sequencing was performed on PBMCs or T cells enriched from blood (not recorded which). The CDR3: CAPGGQGAGNQPQHF. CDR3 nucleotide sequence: TGCGCCCCAGGTGGACAGGGGGCGGGCAATCAGCCCCAGCATTTT.